This TCR beta chain was identified during a study of early T cells in non-severe SARS-CoV-2 infection. Overall study: From unsorted whole blood, bulk RNA was sequenced, and the chains remained unpaired. General study points: CD4 and private specificities were missed by VDJdb matching, which favored anti-spike CD8 responses.

cDNA molecules, individually, were tagged with unique molecular identifiers. One entry per CDR3 protein results from TCRdb running MiXCR on the 5' RACE reads. The table records tens of thousands of distinct CDR3 sequences, over 5% of them present only once. As concerns this clonotype: The antigen remains unidentified.

V gave up 4 bases and J gave up 4 bases, with 25 bases separating them. There are 18 residues in the CDR3. From germline, CDR1 is SGDLS and CDR2 YYNGEE. The source material was whole blood. The chain recombines TRBV9 with TRBJ2-3; tentative D call: TRBD1 (6 bases). The TCR was taken from an adult who was a healthcare worker with PCR-confirmed SARS-CoV-2 infection or an uninfected control (not recorded which). This CDR3 is CASSLSPGHGWGSDTQYF. CDR3 in DNA: TGTGCCAGCAGCCTCTCTCCGGGACACGGTTGGGGATCAGATACGCAGTATTTT.